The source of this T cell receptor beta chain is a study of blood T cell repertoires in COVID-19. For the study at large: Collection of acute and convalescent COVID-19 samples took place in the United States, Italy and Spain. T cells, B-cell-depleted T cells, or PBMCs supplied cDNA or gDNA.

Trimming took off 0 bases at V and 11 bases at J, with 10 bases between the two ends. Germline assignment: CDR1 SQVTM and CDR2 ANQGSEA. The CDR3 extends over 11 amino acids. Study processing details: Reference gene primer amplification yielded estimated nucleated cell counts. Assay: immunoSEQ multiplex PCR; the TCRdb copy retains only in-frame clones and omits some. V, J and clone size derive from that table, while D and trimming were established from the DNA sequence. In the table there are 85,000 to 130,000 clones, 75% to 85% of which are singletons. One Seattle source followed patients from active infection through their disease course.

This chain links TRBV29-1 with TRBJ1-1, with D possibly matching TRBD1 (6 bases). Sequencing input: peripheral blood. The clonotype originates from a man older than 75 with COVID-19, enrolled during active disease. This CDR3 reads CSVEDGGAAFF. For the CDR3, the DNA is TGCAGCGTTGAAGATGGGGGGGCGGCTTTCTTT.